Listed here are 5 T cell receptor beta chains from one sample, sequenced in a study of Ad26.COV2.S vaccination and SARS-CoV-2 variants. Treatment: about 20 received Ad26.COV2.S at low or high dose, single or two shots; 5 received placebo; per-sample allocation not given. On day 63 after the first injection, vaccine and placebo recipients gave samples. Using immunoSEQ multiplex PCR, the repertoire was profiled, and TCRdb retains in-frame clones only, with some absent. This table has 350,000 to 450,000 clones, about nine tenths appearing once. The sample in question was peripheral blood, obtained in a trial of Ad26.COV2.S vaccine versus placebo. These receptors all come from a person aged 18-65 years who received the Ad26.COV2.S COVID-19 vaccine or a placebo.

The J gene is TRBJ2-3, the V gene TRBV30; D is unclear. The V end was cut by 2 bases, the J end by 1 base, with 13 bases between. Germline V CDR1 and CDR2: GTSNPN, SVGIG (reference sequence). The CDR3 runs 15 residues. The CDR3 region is CAWSRYGSGTDTQYF. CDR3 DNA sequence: TGTGCCTGGAGTCGTTACGGCTCGGGCACAGATACGCAGTATTTT.

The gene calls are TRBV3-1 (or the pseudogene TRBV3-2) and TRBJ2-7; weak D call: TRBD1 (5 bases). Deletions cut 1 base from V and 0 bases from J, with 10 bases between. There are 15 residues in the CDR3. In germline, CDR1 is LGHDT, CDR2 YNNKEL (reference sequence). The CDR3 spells CASSQGGRSSYEQYF. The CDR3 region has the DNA TGTGCCAGCAGCCAAGGGGGCAGGAGCTCCTACGAGCAGTACTTC.

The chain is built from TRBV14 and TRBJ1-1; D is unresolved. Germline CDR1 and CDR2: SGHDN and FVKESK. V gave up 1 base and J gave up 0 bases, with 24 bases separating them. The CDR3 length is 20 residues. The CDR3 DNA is TGTGCCAGCAGCCAAGCGCTTTGGAGTGCACGAAGGGCCATGAACACTGAAGCTTTCTTT. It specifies CASSQALWSARRAMNTEAFF.

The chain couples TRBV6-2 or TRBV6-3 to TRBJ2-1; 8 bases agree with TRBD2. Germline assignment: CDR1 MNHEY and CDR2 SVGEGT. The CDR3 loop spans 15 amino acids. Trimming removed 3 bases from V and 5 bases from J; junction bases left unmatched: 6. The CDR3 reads CASSYYAGGNNEQFF. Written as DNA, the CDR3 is TGTGCCAGCAGTTATTACGCGGGGGGTAACAATGAGCAGTTCTTC.

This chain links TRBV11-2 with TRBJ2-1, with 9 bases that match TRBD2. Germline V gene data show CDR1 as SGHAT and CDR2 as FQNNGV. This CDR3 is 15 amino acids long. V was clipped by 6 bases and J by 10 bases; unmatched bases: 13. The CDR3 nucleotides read TGTGCCAGCAGACAGGTGGGGACTAGCAAGAGGGAGCAGTTCTTC. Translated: CASRQVGTSKREQFF.